This record concerns one T cell receptor beta chain sequence. Its antigen is as yet unknown. This sample is part of a study of T cell responses to AZD1222 COVID-19 vaccine. Broader study findings: In the spike-specific TCR repertoire, nearly half reportedly target unmutated variant regions. Repertoires in all cases were sampled only once the peak T cell response had passed. The breadth and depth of Spike-specific TCRs increased once two AZD1222 doses had been given.

Second-dose schedules of about 4 or about 12 weeks were combined. The protocol was immunoSEQ multiplex PCR, while the TCRdb copy is restricted to in-frame clones and leaves out a portion. The sample holds tens of thousands of clones, more than 75% seen once. This sample comprised peripheral blood, obtained 28 days after the second AZD1222 dose. The TCR originated in an adult who received the AZD1222 COVID-19 vaccine.

The CDR3 DNA follows: TGTGCCAGCAGGAGGGCGAGGGTAGAAGCTGAAGCTTTCTTT. This translates into CASRRARVEAEAFF. The rearrangement uses TRBV2 and TRBJ1-1; D remains unclear. This CDR3 contains 14 residues. Germline V gene lookup returns CDR1 SNHLY and CDR2 FYNNEI. The V and J ends lost 6 bases and 6 bases respectively, with 17 bases between them.